Listed below are T cell receptor beta chains from one sample, sequenced in a study of blood T cell repertoires in COVID-19. Produced via immunoSEQ multiplex PCR; TCRdb's table is partial and in-frame only. Among about 73,000 clones, roughly three quarters were seen once, and the ten largest hold 2% to 2.5%. Sequencing used peripheral blood. The receptors shown here come from a man in his 70s with COVID-19, enrolled during active disease. CDR3s include the opening cysteine and the closing phenylalanine or tryptophan. Fields, in order: V gene, D gene, J gene, clone size, CDR3 protein, CDR3 DNA. A D gene is named only where the DNA matches it firmly. Size is stated for part of the rows, as once, few or many counts, or as a class when the clone is expanded.

V: TRBV6-5; D: TRBD2; J: TRBJ2-1; size: once; CDR3: CASSYRTLGGDEQFF; DNA: TGTGCCAGCAGTTACAGGACGTTGGGAGGGGATGAGCAGTTCTTC
V: TRBV6-1; D: TRBD2; J: TRBJ2-1; size: .; CDR3: CASSVGLAGVSSYNEQFF; DNA: TGTGCCAGCAGTGTGGGACTAGCGGGCGTGAGCTCCTACAATGAGCAGTTCTTC
V: TRBV19; D: .; J: TRBJ1-5; size: .; CDR3: CASQSMGGISQPQHF; DNA: TGTGCCAGCCAATCGATGGGGGGGATTAGTCAGCCCCAGCATTTT
V: TRBV5-1; D: TRBD2; J: TRBJ2-1; size: .; CDR3: CASSLRSGSDEQFF; DNA: TGCGCCAGCAGCTTGCGTAGCGGGAGCGATGAGCAGTTCTTC
V: TRBV7-9; D: .; J: TRBJ2-3; size: .; CDR3: CASSLSSVGVTDTQYF; DNA: TGTGCCAGCAGCTTATCTAGCGTAGGGGTGACAGATACGCAGTATTTT
V: TRBV6-2/TRBV6-3; D: .; J: TRBJ2-3; size: .; CDR3: CASSLPGGGTDTQYF; DNA: TGTGCCAGCAGTTTGCCCGGGGGTGGCACAGATACGCAGTATTTT
V: TRBV7-2; D: .; J: TRBJ1-1; size: .; CDR3: CASSLDAGSNTEAFF; DNA: TGTGCCAGCAGCTTAGACGCAGGGTCGAACACTGAAGCTTTCTTT
V: TRBV6-2/TRBV6-3; D: .; J: TRBJ2-7; size: once; CDR3: CASSYPTTGLTSYEQYF; DNA: TGTGCCAGCAGTTACCCAACGACAGGACTGACTTCCTACGAGCAGTACTTC
V: TRBV29-1; D: TRBD1; J: TRBJ1-4; size: .; CDR3: CSATHRGSNEKLFF; DNA: TGCAGCGCTACGCACAGGGGATCTAATGAAAAACTGTTTTTT
V: TRBV11-1; D: TRBD1; J: TRBJ1-6; size: .; CDR3: CASSGGQDHSPLHF; DNA: TGTGCCAGCAGCGGAGGACAGGACCATTCACCCCTCCACTTT
V: TRBV4-3; D: .; J: TRBJ1-4; size: .; CDR3: CASSPTRMGGNNEKLFF; DNA: TGCGCCAGCAGCCCAACGCGAATGGGCGGGAATAATGAAAAACTGTTTTTT
V: TRBV9; D: .; J: TRBJ2-1; size: .; CDR3: CASSVVSDRSGQFF; DNA: TGTGCCAGCAGCGTAGTTTCCGACCGCTCGGGGCAGTTCTTC
V: TRBV28; D: TRBD1; J: TRBJ1-2; size: .; CDR3: CASKKADRGNYGYTF; DNA: TGTGCCAGCAAAAAAGCGGACAGGGGAAACTATGGCTACACCTTC
V: TRBV10-1; D: TRBD1; J: TRBJ2-7; size: .; CDR3: CASKLGGQGGYEQYF; DNA: TGCGCCAGCAAACTAGGTGGACAGGGAGGCTACGAGCAGTACTTC
V: TRBV4-3; D: .; J: TRBJ1-2; size: .; CDR3: CASSQEFGRGFEGYTF; DNA: TGCGCCAGCAGCCAAGAGTTTGGCAGGGGTTTCGAGGGCTACACCTTC
V: TRBV29-1; D: TRBD2; J: TRBJ2-5; size: .; CDR3: CSVELGLAGETQYF; DNA: TGCAGCGTTGAACTGGGCCTAGCGGGTGAGACCCAGTACTTC
V: TRBV28; D: .; J: TRBJ1-5; size: .; CDR3: CASSLPRWGVGSNQPQHF; DNA: TGTGCCAGCAGCCTCCCTCGGTGGGGGGTAGGAAGCAATCAGCCCCAGCATTTT
V: TRBV6-5; D: .; J: TRBJ1-5; size: .; CDR3: CASRGVMNQPQHF; DNA: TGTGCCAGCAGAGGGGTTATGAATCAGCCCCAGCATTTT
V: TRBV27; D: .; J: TRBJ2-2; size: .; CDR3: CASSRDFDRFGSGELFF; DNA: TGTGCCAGCAGTCGGGACTTCGACAGATTTGGGTCCGGGGAGCTGTTTTTT
V: TRBV5-4; D: TRBD1; J: TRBJ1-2; size: .; CDR3: CASSLNRGYGYTF; DNA: TGTGCCAGCAGCTTGAACAGGGGTTATGGCTACACCTTC
V: TRBV27; D: .; J: TRBJ2-7; size: .; CDR3: CASSRGTNIYEQYF; DNA: TGTGCCAGCAGTAGAGGGACAAACATCTACGAGCAGTACTTC
V: TRBV24-1; D: TRBD2; J: TRBJ2-1; size: .; CDR3: CATSDFGLAGPTYNEQFF; DNA: TGTGCCACCAGTGATTTTGGACTAGCGGGGCCCACCTACAATGAGCAGTTCTTC
V: TRBV24-1; D: TRBD1; J: TRBJ1-5; size: .; CDR3: CATSSGTGVWGPQHF; DNA: TGTGCCACCAGTTCCGGGACAGGGGTTTGGGGGCCCCAGCATTTT
V: TRBV29-1; D: TRBD1; J: TRBJ1-4; size: .; CDR3: CSVAAGGSATNEKLFF; DNA: TGCAGCGTTGCCGCAGGGGGATCCGCAACTAATGAAAAACTGTTTTTT
V: TRBV6-5; D: .; J: TRBJ1-2; size: .; CDR3: CASSYSEDYGYTF; DNA: TGTGCCAGCAGTTATAGCGAAGACTATGGCTACACCTTC
V: TRBV25-1; D: .; J: TRBJ2-5; size: .; CDR3: CASSEEVGSETQYF; DNA: TGTGCCAGCAGTGAAGAGGTCGGGAGCGAGACCCAGTACTTC
V: TRBV6-1; D: .; J: TRBJ2-5; size: .; CDR3: CASSDFRDGTQYF; DNA: TGTGCCAGCAGTGATTTTAGAGATGGGACCCAGTACTTC
V: TRBV4-3; D: TRBD2; J: TRBJ2-3; size: .; CDR3: CASSQDPLAGAFTDTQYF; DNA: TGCGCCAGCAGCCAAGATCCCTTAGCGGGAGCCTTCACAGATACGCAGTATTTT
V: TRBV5-1; D: TRBD1; J: TRBJ2-7; size: once; CDR3: CASSPGTGGAKEQYF; DNA: TGCGCCAGCAGCCCCGGGACAGGGGGCGCGAAGGAGCAGTACTTC
V: TRBV19; D: .; J: TRBJ2-2; size: .; CDR3: CASSINRAGELFF; DNA: TGTGCCAGTAGTATTAACCGAGCCGGGGAGCTGTTTTTT
V: TRBV18; D: TRBD2; J: TRBJ2-3; size: .; CDR3: CASSPPESGGLTDTQYF; DNA: TGTGCCAGCTCACCACCGGAGTCGGGAGGGCTGACAGATACGCAGTATTTT
V: TRBV3-1/TRBV3-2; D: TRBD1; J: TRBJ2-7; size: few; CDR3: CASSVGTVSHEQYF; DNA: TGTGCCAGCAGCGTAGGGACAGTCTCCCACGAGCAGTACTTC
V: TRBV28; D: .; J: TRBJ2-7; size: .; CDR3: CASSTTGLDEQYF; DNA: TGTGCCAGCAGTACAACAGGGTTGGACGAGCAGTACTTC
V: TRBV7-8; D: .; J: TRBJ2-4; size: .; CDR3: CASSPLDSSAKNIQYF; DNA: TGTGCCAGCAGCCCGCTGGACAGTTCAGCCAAAAACATTCAGTACTTC
V: TRBV7-2; D: TRBD1; J: TRBJ2-6; size: .; CDR3: CASSATGSGANVLTF; DNA: TGTGCCAGCAGCGCGACAGGGTCCGGGGCCAACGTCCTGACTTTC
V: TRBV11-2; D: .; J: TRBJ2-4; size: .; CDR3: CASTQGDIQYF; DNA: TGTGCCAGCACCCAAGGGGACATTCAGTACTTC
V: TRBV28; D: TRBD2; J: TRBJ2-2; size: .; CDR3: CASIYGGSGELFF; DNA: TGTGCCAGCATCTACGGCGGGAGTGGGGAGCTGTTTTTT
V: TRBV2; D: .; J: TRBJ2-7; size: .; CDR3: CASSERSYEQYF; DNA: TGTGCCAGCAGTGAGCGCTCCTACGAGCAGTACTTC
V: TRBV30; D: TRBD1; J: TRBJ1-3; size: .; CDR3: CAWLDRGGNTIYF; DNA: TGTGCCTGGCTGGACAGGGGTGGAAACACCATATATTTT
V: TRBV9; D: TRBD2; J: TRBJ2-1; size: .; CDR3: CASRREGEGNEQFF; DNA: TGTGCCAGCAGGCGGGAGGGGGAGGGCAATGAGCAGTTCTTC
V: TRBV24-1; D: TRBD1; J: TRBJ2-7; size: .; CDR3: CATSDRTGIGKQYF; DNA: TGTGCCACCAGTGATAGGACAGGTATCGGCAAGCAGTACTTC
V: TRBV18; D: .; J: TRBJ2-7; size: .; CDR3: CASSPTGTYEQYF; DNA: TGTGCCAGCTCACCGACAGGAACCTACGAGCAGTACTTC
V: TRBV7-9; D: .; J: TRBJ2-7; size: .; CDR3: CASTKDRFSYEQYF; DNA: TGTGCCAGCACCAAAGACAGATTCTCCTACGAGCAGTACTTC
V: TRBV7-8; D: TRBD2; J: TRBJ2-7; size: .; CDR3: CASSLRREFRYEQYF; DNA: TGTGCCAGCAGCCTAAGGCGGGAGTTCCGCTACGAGCAGTACTTC
V: TRBV4-2; D: TRBD1; J: TRBJ1-2; size: .; CDR3: CASSQEGTGGYGYTF; DNA: TGTGCCAGCAGCCAAGAGGGGACAGGGGGATATGGCTACACCTTC
V: TRBV28; D: .; J: TRBJ1-2; size: once; CDR3: CASSLQFYGYTF; DNA: TGTGCCAGCAGTTTGCAGTTCTATGGCTACACCTTC
V: TRBV11-1; D: .; J: TRBJ1-2; size: .; CDR3: CASSLENNYGYTF; DNA: TGTGCCAGCAGCTTGGAGAATAACTATGGCTACACCTTC
V: TRBV11-3; D: TRBD2; J: TRBJ2-3; size: .; CDR3: CASSLRGGSRLADTQYF; DNA: TGTGCCAGCAGCTTACGTGGCGGGAGTAGGTTGGCAGATACGCAGTATTTT
V: TRBV7-9; D: .; J: TRBJ1-1; size: .; CDR3: CASSSRPGETEAFF; DNA: TGTGCCAGCAGCTCCCGCCCAGGGGAGACTGAAGCTTTCTTT
V: TRBV24-1; D: TRBD1; J: TRBJ1-1; size: .; CDR3: CATSGSPGQGSHTEAFF; DNA: TGTGCCACCAGTGGTTCACCGGGACAGGGATCACACACTGAAGCTTTCTTT
V: TRBV6-1; D: TRBD2; J: TRBJ2-4; size: .; CDR3: CASSESVAGVKNIQYF; DNA: TGTGCCAGCAGTGAGTCGGTAGCGGGCGTCAAAAACATTCAGTACTTC
V: TRBV6-2/TRBV6-3; D: TRBD2; J: TRBJ2-7; size: many; CDR3: CASSSRSASGGYEQYF; DNA: TGTGCCAGCAGTAGCCGGTCGGCTAGCGGGGGTTACGAGCAGTACTTC
V: TRBV5-1; D: .; J: TRBJ1-2; size: .; CDR3: CASSWEGTANYGYTF; DNA: TGCGCCAGCAGCTGGGAGGGGACGGCAAACTATGGCTACACCTTC
V: TRBV11-2; D: .; J: TRBJ2-1; size: .; CDR3: CASTRGSGHYNEQFF; DNA: TGTGCCAGCACCCGGGGAAGCGGGCATTACAATGAGCAGTTCTTC
V: TRBV7-2; D: TRBD1; J: TRBJ2-5; size: .; CDR3: CASSELGQPQETQYF; DNA: TGTGCCAGCAGCGAATTGGGACAGCCTCAAGAGACCCAGTACTTC